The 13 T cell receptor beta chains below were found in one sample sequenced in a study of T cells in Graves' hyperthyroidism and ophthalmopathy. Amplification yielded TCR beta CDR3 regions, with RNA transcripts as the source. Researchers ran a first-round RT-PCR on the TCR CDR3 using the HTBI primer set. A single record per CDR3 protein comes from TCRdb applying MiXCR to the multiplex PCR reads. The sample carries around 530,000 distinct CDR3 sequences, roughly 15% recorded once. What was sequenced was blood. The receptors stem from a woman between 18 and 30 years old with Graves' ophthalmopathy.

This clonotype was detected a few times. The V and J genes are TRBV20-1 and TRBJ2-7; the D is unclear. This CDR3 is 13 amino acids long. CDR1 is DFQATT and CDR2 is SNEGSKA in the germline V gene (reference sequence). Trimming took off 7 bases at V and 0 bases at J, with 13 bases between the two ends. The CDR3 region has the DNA TGCAGTGTACCCGCAAGTAACTCCTACGAGCAGTACTTC. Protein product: CSVPASNSYEQYF.

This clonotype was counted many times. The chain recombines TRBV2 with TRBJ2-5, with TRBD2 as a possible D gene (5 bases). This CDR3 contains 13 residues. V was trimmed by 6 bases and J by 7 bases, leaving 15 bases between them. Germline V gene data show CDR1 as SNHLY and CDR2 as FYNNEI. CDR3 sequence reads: CASRRAPGGTQYF. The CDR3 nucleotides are TGTGCCAGCAGGAGGGCACCTGGCGGGACCCAGTACTTC. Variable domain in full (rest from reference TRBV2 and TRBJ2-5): EPEVTQTPSHQVTQMGQEVILRCVPISNHLYFYWYRQILGQKVEFLVSFYNNEISEKSEIFDDQFSVERPDGSNFTLKIRSTKLEDSAMYFCASRRAPGGTQYFGPGTRLLVL.

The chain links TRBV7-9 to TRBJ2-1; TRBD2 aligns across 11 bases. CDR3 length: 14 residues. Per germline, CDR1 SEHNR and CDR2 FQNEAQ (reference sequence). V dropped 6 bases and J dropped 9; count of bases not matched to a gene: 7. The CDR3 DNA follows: TGTGCCAGCAGTCTAGCGGGGGGAATAGGTGAGCAGTTCTTC. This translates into CASSLAGGIGEQFF.

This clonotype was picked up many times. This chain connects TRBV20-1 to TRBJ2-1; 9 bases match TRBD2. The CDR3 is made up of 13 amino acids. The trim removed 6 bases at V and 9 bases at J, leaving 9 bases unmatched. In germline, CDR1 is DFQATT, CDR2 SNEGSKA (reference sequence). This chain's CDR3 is CSASGTSFPEQFF. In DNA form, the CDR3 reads TGCAGTGCCTCCGGGACTAGCTTTCCTGAGCAGTTCTTC.

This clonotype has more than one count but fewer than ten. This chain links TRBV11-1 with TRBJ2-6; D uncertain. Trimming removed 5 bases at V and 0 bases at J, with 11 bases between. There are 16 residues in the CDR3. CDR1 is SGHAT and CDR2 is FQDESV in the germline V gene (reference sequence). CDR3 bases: TGTGCCAGCAGCACAACACCGACCTCTGGGGCCAACGTCCTGACTTTC. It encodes CASSTTPTSGANVLTF. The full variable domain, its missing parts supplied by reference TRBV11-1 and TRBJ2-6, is EAEVAQSPRYKITEKSQAVAFWCDPISGHATLYWYRQILGQGPELLVQFQDESVVDDSQLPKDRFSAERLKGVDSTLKIQPAELGDSAMYLCASSTTPTSGANVLTFGAGSRLTVL.

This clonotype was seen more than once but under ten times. This CDR3 is CASSQDGRQGSYEQYF. Written as DNA, the CDR3 is TGTGCCAGCAGCCAAGACGGGAGACAGGGCTCCTACGAGCAGTACTTC. The rearrangement uses TRBV3-1 and TRBJ2-7; maybe TRBD1 (7 bases). Trimming pared 0 bases from V and 0 bases from J, leaving 12 bases between. The V gene's germline CDR1 is LGHDT and CDR2 YNNKEL (reference sequence). This CDR3 region has 16 residues.

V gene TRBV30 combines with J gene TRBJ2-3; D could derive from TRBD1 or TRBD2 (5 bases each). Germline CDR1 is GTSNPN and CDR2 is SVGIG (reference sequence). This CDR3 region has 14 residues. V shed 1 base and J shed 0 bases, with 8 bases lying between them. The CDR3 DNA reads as TGTGCCTGGAGTGGGGACCCTAGCACAGATACGCAGTATTTT. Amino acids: CAWSGDPSTDTQYF.

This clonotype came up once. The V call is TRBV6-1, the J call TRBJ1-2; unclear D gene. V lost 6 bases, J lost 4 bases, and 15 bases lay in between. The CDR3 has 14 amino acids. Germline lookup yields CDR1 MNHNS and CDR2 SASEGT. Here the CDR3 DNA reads TGTGCCAGCAGCCCCGTAGGCAGCCCCTATGGCTACACCTTC. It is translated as CASSPVGSPYGYTF.

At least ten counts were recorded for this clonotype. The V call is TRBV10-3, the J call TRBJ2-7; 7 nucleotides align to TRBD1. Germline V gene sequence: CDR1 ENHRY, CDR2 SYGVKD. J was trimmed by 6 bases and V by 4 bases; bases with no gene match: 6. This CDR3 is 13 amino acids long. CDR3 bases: TGTGCCATCAGTGGGGACAGTTTAGGCGAGCAGTACTTC. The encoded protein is CAISGDSLGEQYF.

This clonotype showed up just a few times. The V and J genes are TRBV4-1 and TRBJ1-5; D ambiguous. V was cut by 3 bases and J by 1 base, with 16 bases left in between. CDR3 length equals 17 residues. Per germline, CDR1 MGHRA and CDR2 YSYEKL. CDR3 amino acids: CASSHTPSLGSNQPQHF. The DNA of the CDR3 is TGCGCCAGCAGCCATACCCCCTCCTTGGGAAGCAATCAGCCCCAGCATTTT.

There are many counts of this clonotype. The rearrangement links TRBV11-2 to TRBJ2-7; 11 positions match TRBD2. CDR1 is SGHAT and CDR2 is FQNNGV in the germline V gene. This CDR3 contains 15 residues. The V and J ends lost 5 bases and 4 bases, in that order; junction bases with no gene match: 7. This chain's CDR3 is CASSNLAGGYYEQYF. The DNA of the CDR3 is TGTGCCAGCAGCAATCTAGCGGGGGGCTATTACGAGCAGTACTTC.

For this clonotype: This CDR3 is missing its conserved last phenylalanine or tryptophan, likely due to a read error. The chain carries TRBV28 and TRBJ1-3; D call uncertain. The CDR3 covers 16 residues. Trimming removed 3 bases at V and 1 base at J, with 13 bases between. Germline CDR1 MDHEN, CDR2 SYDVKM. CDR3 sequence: CASSLGNLASGNTIYS. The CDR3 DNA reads TGTGCCAGCAGTTTGGGCAATCTGGCTTCTGGAAACACCATATATTCT.

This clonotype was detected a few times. CDR3 amino acids: CSVEAETDTQYF. CDR3 in DNA: TGCAGCGTTGAGGCGGAAACAGATACGCAGTATTTT. The chain employs TRBV29-1 and TRBJ2-3; no clear D gene. V gave up 3 bases and J gave up 3 bases, with 7 bases separating them. CDR3 length equals 12 residues. Germline loops: CDR1 SQVTM, CDR2 ANQGSEA.